What follows is one T cell receptor (beta chain) and its context. This record comes from a study of CD8+ T cells in alopecia areata. At the level of the study: It was 6 to 18 months of tofacitinib, and then there were 6 months off drug.

As for treatment: oral pan-JAK inhibitor, 5-10 mg twice daily. Researchers gathered lesional scalp punch biopsies and peripheral blood from patients with alopecia areata. This CDR3 spans 13 amino acids. Germline CDR1 and CDR2: ENHRY and SYGVKD. V was shortened by 9 bases and J by 6 bases, with 16 bases between the two germline ends. Isolated RNA was reverse transcribed into cDNA used as the sequencing template. Clones were read by immunoSEQ multiplex PCR, and TCRdb kept only the in-frame ones, dropping some. The sample gives some 200,000 clones, around two fifths of which show up once; around 2.5% is in the top ten.

The TCR originated in a human donor with alopecia areata. The sample was CD4+ T cells sorted from blood, taken at approximately week 36, from a patient treated with tofacitinib. This chain connects TRBV10-3 to TRBJ2-3; D unclear. This CDR3 reads CAISRLGKDTQYF. CDR3 bases: TGTGCCATTAGCAGGTTGGGGAAGGATACGCAGTATTTT.